These T cell receptor beta chains were read from a single sample in a study of CD8+CD57+ T cells in acquired aplastic anemia. TCRdb reanalysed the reads using MiXCR and keeps one entry per CDR3 protein. The sample has 400,000 to 500,000 distinct CDR3 sequences, 55% to 70% seen once. The source material was sorted CD4+, CD8+, or CD8+CD57+ T cells (not recorded which) from PBMCs. The source is a human donor in good health, serving as a control. Each CDR3 is given with its conserved first and last residue. The order of the fields is clone size, J gene, V gene, D gene, CDR3 DNA, CDR3 protein. The D gene is left open where the match is weak. Clone size is not always given. Where it is, it says once, few, many or a class for expanded clones.

abundance: many; j_gene: TRBJ1-1; v_gene: TRBV4-3; d_gene: .; CDR3nt: TGCGCCAGCAGCCAGGCGTTAGTCACTGAAGCTTTCTTT; CDR3aa: CASSQALVTEAFF
abundance: few; j_gene: TRBJ2-5; v_gene: TRBV15; d_gene: .; CDR3nt: TGTGCCACCAGCAGAGATCGGGATGAGACCCAGTACTTC; CDR3aa: CATSRDRDETQYF
abundance: .; j_gene: TRBJ1-1; v_gene: TRBV5-1; d_gene: .; CDR3nt: TGTGCCACCAGCAGAGGGCGCAGCCTTGAAGCTTTCTTT; CDR3aa: CATSRGRSLEAFF
abundance: once; j_gene: TRBJ2-1; v_gene: TRBV11-1; d_gene: TRBD1; CDR3nt: TGTGCCAGCAGCAGCAGGGACAGGGGGATTTCGAATGAGCAGTTCTTC; CDR3aa: CASSSRDRGISNEQFF
abundance: .; j_gene: TRBJ2-1; v_gene: TRBV7-2; d_gene: .; CDR3nt: TGTGCCAGCAGCCATGATAACATGAACACTGAACAGTTCTTC; CDR3aa: CASSHDNMNTEQFF
abundance: .; j_gene: TRBJ2-7; v_gene: TRBV12-3/TRBV12-4; d_gene: .; CDR3nt: TGTGCCAGCAGTTTTGGGGTTGGGGTTTCCTACGAGCAGTACTTC; CDR3aa: CASSFGVGVSYEQYF
abundance: .; j_gene: TRBJ2-3; v_gene: TRBV2; d_gene: .; CDR3nt: TGTGCCAGCAACGCGAGGGGAAGTACAGAGACGCAGTATTTT; CDR3aa: CASNARGSTETQYF
abundance: .; j_gene: TRBJ2-2; v_gene: TRBV9; d_gene: TRBD1; CDR3nt: TGTGCCACCAGCGTGGCAGGGGGCGCGGACACCGGGGAGCTGTTTTTT; CDR3aa: CATSVAGGADTGELFF
abundance: .; j_gene: TRBJ2-7; v_gene: TRBV6-2/TRBV6-3; d_gene: TRBD1; CDR3nt: TGTGCCAACAGAGAACTTGGACAGGGGGCGAGAGAGCAGTACTTC; CDR3aa: CANRELGQGAREQYF
abundance: once; j_gene: TRBJ2-5; v_gene: TRBV11-1; d_gene: .; CDR3nt: TGTGCCAGCAGGAAAATGTCCCAAGAGACCCAGTACTTC; CDR3aa: CASRKMSQETQYF
abundance: many; j_gene: TRBJ2-5; v_gene: TRBV5-1; d_gene: TRBD2; CDR3nt: TGCGCCAGCAGCTTGGGCGGGAGGGAAGAGACCCAGTACTTC; CDR3aa: CASSLGGREETQYF
abundance: .; j_gene: TRBJ2-1; v_gene: TRBV12-3/TRBV12-4; d_gene: .; CDR3nt: .; CDR3aa: CASSFYICSARKLSGGYNEQFF
abundance: .; j_gene: TRBJ2-5; v_gene: TRBV7-2; d_gene: .; CDR3nt: TGTGCCAGCAGCTTAGCAGCAAGGGGATTAGTAGAGACCCAGTACTTC; CDR3aa: CASSLAARGLVETQYF
abundance: many; j_gene: TRBJ2-3; v_gene: TRBV7-2; d_gene: TRBD2; CDR3nt: TGTGCCAGCAGCTCCTCGCGACTAGCGGGCTCGACAGATACGCAGTATTTT; CDR3aa: CASSSSRLAGSTDTQYF
abundance: .; j_gene: TRBJ1-1; v_gene: TRBV9; d_gene: .; CDR3nt: TGTGCCAGCAGTAATTCACGGCAGGGAGGTGAAGCTTTCTTT; CDR3aa: CASSNSRQGGEAFF
abundance: .; j_gene: TRBJ2-5; v_gene: TRBV20-1; d_gene: .; CDR3nt: TGCAGTGCCAGTTTTGGGAGGGGACATGGCAATCAGCCCCAGTACTTC; CDR3aa: CSASFGRGHGNQPQYF